The rows below give T cell receptor beta chains drawn from one sample of a study of shared clonotypes between healthy human individuals. The data were produced by immunoSEQ multiplex PCR, yet TCRdb's version contains in-frame clones alone and is incomplete. The data hold around 1.1 million clones, with about 80% observed a single time. Material: memory CD4+ T cells from PBMCs. Receptor source: a young man in good health. Some clones in this sample may be carry-over from other donors' samples. CDR3s include the opening cysteine and the closing phenylalanine or tryptophan. Fields, in order: J gene, V gene, D gene, clone size, CDR3 DNA, CDR3 protein. D genes are given only for firm matches. Some rows have no size entry. The others give once, few or many, or a class for an expanded clone.

>TRBJ2-3|TRBV4-3|TRBD2|.
TGCGCCAGCAGCCAAGTGGGACTAGCGGGAGGAAACACAGATACGCAGTATTTT
CASSQVGLAGGNTDTQYF
>TRBJ2-7|TRBV27|.|few
TGTGCCAGCAGTTTAGCGGGGAGCTCCTACGAGCAGTACTTC
CASSLAGSSYEQYF
>TRBJ2-4|TRBV20-1|.|.
TGCAGTGCTCCGGGACCAAACATTCAGTACTTC
CSAPGPNIQYF
>TRBJ1-2|TRBV28|.|.
TGTGCCAGCAGCGCGATAACGGGGAATGGCTACACCTTC
CASSAITGNGYTF
>TRBJ2-1|TRBV4-2|TRBD2|.
TGTGCCAGCAGCCAAGTCGGAGGACTAGCGGGTAACTCCTACAATGAGCAGTTCTTC
CASSQVGGLAGNSYNEQFF
>TRBJ1-6|TRBV30|.|.
TGTGCCTGGAGTAACATGTATTCACCCCTCCACTTT
CAWSNMYSPLHF
>TRBJ2-1|TRBV5-6|.|.
TGTGCCAGCAGCTTACAGGGAGCAAACAATGAGCAGTTCTTC
CASSLQGANNEQFF
>TRBJ1-4|TRBV28|.|.
TGTGCCAGCAGTTTTGGGGGGGGACCTCCAAATGAAAAACTGTTTTTT
CASSFGGGPPNEKLFF
>TRBJ1-5|TRBV27|TRBD1|.
TGTGCCAGCAGTCCATGGACAGGTTATAGCAATCAGCCCCAGCATTTT
CASSPWTGYSNQPQHF
>TRBJ1-2|TRBV5-1|TRBD1|.
TGCGCCAGCAGCTTGGACAGGGGGCAATACTATGGCTACACCTTC
CASSLDRGQYYGYTF
>TRBJ2-3|TRBV19|TRBD1|.
TGTGCCAGTAGTTCCCGACAGGGGACAGATACGCAGTATTTT
CASSSRQGTDTQYF
>TRBJ2-1|TRBV5-6|.|few
TGTGCCAGCAGCTTGTTTAGCGGAGGTTACAATGAGCAGTTCTTC
CASSLFSGGYNEQFF
>TRBJ2-7|TRBV29-1|.|.
TGCAGCGTTAGTAGAGGGAGCGAGCAGTACTTC
CSVSRGSEQYF
>TRBJ2-3|TRBV2|TRBD1|once
TGTGCCATTCGGGGGGGACAGGGGACAGATACGCAGTATTTT
CAIRGGQGTDTQYF
>TRBJ2-3|TRBV7-3|TRBD1|.
TGTGCCAGCAGACTTACTCAGGGGGCAGATACGCAGTATTTT
CASRLTQGADTQYF
>TRBJ1-1|TRBV25-1|.|.
TGTGCCAGCAGTAGGAATGAAGGGGAAGCTTTCTTT
CASSRNEGEAFF
>TRBJ1-3|TRBV7-2|.|.
TGTGCCAGCAGCTTAGCTAAATCTGGAAACACCATATATTTT
CASSLAKSGNTIYF
>TRBJ2-1|TRBV18|TRBD2|.
TGTGCCAGCTCACGGAGGTTAGCGGGAGCTTTTAATGAGCAGTTCTTC
CASSRRLAGAFNEQFF
>TRBJ1-1|TRBV28|.|once
TGTGCCAGCAGTTTATCTTTCGGTCGCACTGAAGCTTTCTTT
CASSLSFGRTEAFF
>TRBJ1-1|TRBV5-1|.|.
TGCGCCAGCAGCTGGGGAGAACCTAACACTGAAGCTTTCTTT
CASSWGEPNTEAFF
>TRBJ2-7|TRBV5-5|.|.
TGTGCCAGCAGCTCGAGGCGGGTTAGCTCCTACGAGCAGTACTTC
CASSSRRVSSYEQYF
>TRBJ1-2|TRBV4-3|.|.
TGCGCCAGCAGCCAAGACAGGTTTAACTATGGCTACACCTTC
CASSQDRFNYGYTF
>TRBJ1-2|TRBV18|.|.
TGTGCCAGCTCACCACCGGGGCAGGGAATAACCTATGGCTACACCTTC
CASSPPGQGITYGYTF
>TRBJ2-3|TRBV28|.|.
TGTGCCAGCTTACAGGGTCAACTTACAGATACGCAGTATTTT
CASLQGQLTDTQYF
>TRBJ1-2|TRBV11-2|.|.
TGTGCCAGCAGCTTATCTCTCGCAAGGGAGGGGGGATATGGCTACACCTTC
CASSLSLAREGGYGYTF
>TRBJ2-5|TRBV29-1|.|.
TGCAGCGTTGGGCAGGGAGGAGAGACCCAGTACTTC
CSVGQGGETQYF
>TRBJ1-6|TRBV30|.|.
TGTGCCTGGAGATGGGTAGGGGGGGATTCACCCCTCCACTTT
CAWRWVGGDSPLHF
>TRBJ1-2|TRBV28|.|.
TGTGCCAGCAGTTTAGGGGGGTTCTATGGCTACACCTTC
CASSLGGFYGYTF
>TRBJ1-5|TRBV29-1|.|.
TGCAGCGCTAAGACACAAGGCGGCAATCAGCCCCAGCATTTT
CSAKTQGGNQPQHF
>TRBJ2-1|TRBV7-3|.|.
TGTGCCAGCAGCTTAATTCTGGGGGATGAGCAGTTCTTC
CASSLILGDEQFF
>TRBJ1-1|TRBV28|TRBD1|.
TGTGCCAGCAGTTTATTAGGGTTCGGGGCAGGGGGCCGGGTGAACACTGAAGCTTTCTTT
CASSLLGFGAGGRVNTEAFF
>TRBJ1-1|TRBV2|.|.
TGTGCCAGCAGTGAAGCGGCGAACACTGAAGCTTTCTTT
CASSEAANTEAFF
>TRBJ2-3|TRBV7-3|.|.
TGTGCCAGCAGCTTAACGCCCAGCGAGGCAGATACGCAGTATTTT
CASSLTPSEADTQYF
>TRBJ2-3|TRBV27|TRBD1|.
TGTGCCAGCAGTTACAACCGGGACAGGGGTACAGATACGCAGTATTTT
CASSYNRDRGTDTQYF
>TRBJ1-2|TRBV28|.|.
TGTGCCAGCATCCACTCGGACAGCTATGGCTACACCTTC
CASIHSDSYGYTF
>TRBJ2-4|TRBV7-2|TRBD1|.
TGTGCCAGCAGCTTTAAAGGGACAGATGGAAACATTCAGTACTTC
CASSFKGTDGNIQYF
>TRBJ2-1|TRBV28|.|.
TGTGCCAGCAGTTTATATACGGGGCCATACAATGAGCAGTTCTTC
CASSLYTGPYNEQFF
>TRBJ1-3|TRBV21-1|.|.
TGTGCCAGCAGCCCCCGTCCAAGCTCTGGAAACACCATATATTTT
CASSPRPSSGNTIYF
>TRBJ2-7|TRBV7-9|TRBD1|.
TGTGCCAGCAACGGACCAGGGGGCGCGTACGAGCAGTACTTC
CASNGPGGAYEQYF
>TRBJ1-2|TRBV5-1|TRBD1|.
TGCGCCAGCAGCCCGGGGACAGGCAGAATCGGAGATGGCTACACCTTC
CASSPGTGRIGDGYTF
>TRBJ2-7|TRBV2|.|.
TGTGCCAGCGGGGGACACCTCTACGAGCAGTACTTC
CASGGHLYEQYF
>TRBJ2-7|TRBV5-1|.|.
TGCGCCAGCAGGCAGTCGTGGCTGAGCTCCTACGAGCAGTACTTC
CASRQSWLSSYEQYF